This T cell receptor (beta chain) was captured by sequencing in a study of cytomegalovirus exposure and HLA in healthy donors. Broader study findings: Some V segments, TRBV6-2 and TRBV6-3 among them, were indistinguishable and were therefore excluded.

With regard to this clone: Its antigen is currently unknown.

Germline CDR1 reads MDHEN; CDR2 reads SYDVKM. The CDR3 contains 15 residues. V was clipped by 6 bases and J by 5 bases; unmatched bases: 6. PCR was performed using 60 Vbeta and 13 Jbeta primers. Study processing details: A later analysis tallied approximately 80 million unique TCR beta chains, roughly 11 million of them shared. Profiled with immunoSEQ multiplex PCR; TCRdb holds only in-frame clones, not every one. The DNA was the basis for D and trimming; V, J and clone size are from that table. The sample holds 150,000 to 200,000 clones, roughly 79% seen once. The sequence derives from a woman in her twenties or thirties in good health and CMV-seropositive. Sequenced: PBMCs. The rearrangement joins TRBV28 to TRBJ1-6, with 8 bases matching TRBD1. This CDR3 reads CASRLPGGHNSPLHF. In DNA, the CDR3 is TGTGCCAGCAGGCTACCAGGGGGCCATAATTCACCCCTCCACTTT.